This T cell receptor beta chain was identified in a study of identical twins. TCRdb re-called the 5' RACE reads through MiXCR, storing one row per CDR3 protein. The sample comprises nearly 650,000 distinct CDR3 sequences, just over 7% of which are singletons, and roughly 1.5% rests with the top ten. The table lists this clonotype with many counts. CDR3 length: 13 residues. Trimming stripped 4 bases from V and 7 bases from J, with 11 bases between. This same sample was also part of a study on yellow fever vaccine responses in identical twins.

V usage is TRBV12-3 or TRBV12-4 and J usage is TRBJ1-5; D remains ambiguous. The source is a woman aged 18-29 years in good health. The sequencing sample was made of PBMCs. The CDR3 is CASSWGGNQPQHF. DNA for the CDR3: TGTGCCAGCAGTTGGGGAGGGAACCAGCCCCAGCATTTT.